This T cell receptor beta chain was obtained from a study of T cell repertoires in cytomegalovirus infection. Study overall: Indications came from public TCR beta signatures; they pointed to CMV infection and to a matching HLA type.

Trimming took off 2 bases at V and 2 bases at J, with 7 bases between the two ends. This CDR3 is built from 13 residues. CDR1 is LGHNT, CDR2 FRNRAP, per germline. In regard to this clonotype: The antigen is undetermined.

Findings and limits, study-wide: HLA-C-restricted CMV clonotypes gave the most frequent clonotype in two of eight donors.

Each CDR3 protein is one row after TCRdb ran MiXCR on the reads. The sample lists roughly 800,000 distinct CDR3 sequences, just under 30% occurring once. This sample comprised cultured CD8+ T cells from PBMCs, obtained from culture after CMV antigen stimulation. The source is a human donor in good health (CMV status not recorded). Some clones in this sample may be carry-over from other donors' samples. The chain recombines TRBV12-5 with TRBJ2-7, with D possibly being TRBD1 or TRBD2 (6 bases each). The CDR3 DNA reads TGTGCTAGTGGTTTGCGGGGGCCCTACGAGCAGTACTTC. Translated: CASGLRGPYEQYF.